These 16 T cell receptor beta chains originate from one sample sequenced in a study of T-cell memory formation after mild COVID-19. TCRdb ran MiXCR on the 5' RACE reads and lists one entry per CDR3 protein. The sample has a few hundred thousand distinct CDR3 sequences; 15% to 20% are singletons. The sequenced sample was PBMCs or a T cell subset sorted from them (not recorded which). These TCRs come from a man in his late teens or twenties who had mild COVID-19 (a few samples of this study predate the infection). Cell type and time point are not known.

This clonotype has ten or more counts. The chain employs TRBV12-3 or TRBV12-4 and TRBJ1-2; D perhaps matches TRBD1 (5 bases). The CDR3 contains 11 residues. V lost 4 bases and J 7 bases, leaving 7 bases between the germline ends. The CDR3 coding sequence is TGTGCCAGCAGTTGGGGGGGTGGCTACACCTTC. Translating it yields CASSWGGGYTF.

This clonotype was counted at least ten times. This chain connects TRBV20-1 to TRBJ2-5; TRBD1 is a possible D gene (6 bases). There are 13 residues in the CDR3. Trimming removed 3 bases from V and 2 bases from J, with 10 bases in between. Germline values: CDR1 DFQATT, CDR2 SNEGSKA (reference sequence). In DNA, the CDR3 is TGCAGTGCTAGCGGGGACAAACAAGAGACCCAGTACTTC. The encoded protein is CSASGDKQETQYF.

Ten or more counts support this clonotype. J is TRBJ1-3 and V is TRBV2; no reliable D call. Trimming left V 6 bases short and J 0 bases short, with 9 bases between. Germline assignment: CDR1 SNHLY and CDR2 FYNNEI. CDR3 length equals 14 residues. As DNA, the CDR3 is TGTGCCAGCAGCAGGAGTCTCTCTGGAAACACCATATATTTT. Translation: CASSRSLSGNTIYF.

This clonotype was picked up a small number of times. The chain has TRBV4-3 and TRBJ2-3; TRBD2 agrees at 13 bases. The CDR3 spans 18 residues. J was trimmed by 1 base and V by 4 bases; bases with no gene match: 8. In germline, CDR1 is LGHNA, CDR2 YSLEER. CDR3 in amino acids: CASSRVATSGGRTDTQYF. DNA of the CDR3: TGCGCCAGCAGCCGAGTCGCGACTAGCGGGGGGCGCACAGATACGCAGTATTTT.

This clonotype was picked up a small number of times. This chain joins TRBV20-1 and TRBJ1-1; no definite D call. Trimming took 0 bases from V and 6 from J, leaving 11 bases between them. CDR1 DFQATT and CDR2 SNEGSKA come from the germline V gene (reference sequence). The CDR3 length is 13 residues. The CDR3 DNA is TGCAGTGCTAGAGATCCCCCCGACTCTGAAGCTTTCTTT. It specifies CSARDPPDSEAFF.

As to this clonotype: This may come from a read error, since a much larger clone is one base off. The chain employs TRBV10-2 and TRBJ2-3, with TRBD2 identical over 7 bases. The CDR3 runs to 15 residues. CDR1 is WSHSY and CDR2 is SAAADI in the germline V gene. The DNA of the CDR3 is TGCGCCAGCAGTGAGTGGGTAGCGGGCACAGATACGAAGTATTTT. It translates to CASSEWVAGTDTKYF.

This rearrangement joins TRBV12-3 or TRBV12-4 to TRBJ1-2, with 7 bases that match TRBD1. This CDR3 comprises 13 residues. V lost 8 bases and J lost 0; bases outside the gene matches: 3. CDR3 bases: TGTGCCAGCGGGGACAGTACTAACTATGGCTACACCTTC. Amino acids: CASGDSTNYGYTF.

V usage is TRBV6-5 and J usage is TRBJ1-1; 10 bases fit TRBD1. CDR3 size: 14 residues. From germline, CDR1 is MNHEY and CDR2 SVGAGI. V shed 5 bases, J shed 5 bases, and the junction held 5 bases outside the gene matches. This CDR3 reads CASSRDRGYTEAFF. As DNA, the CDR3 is TGTGCCAGCAGTAGGGACAGGGGATATACTGAAGCTTTCTTT.

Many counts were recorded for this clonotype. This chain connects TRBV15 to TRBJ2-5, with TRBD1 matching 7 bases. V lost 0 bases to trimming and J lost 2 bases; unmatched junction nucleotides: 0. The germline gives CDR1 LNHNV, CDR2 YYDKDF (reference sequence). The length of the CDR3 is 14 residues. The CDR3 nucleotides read TGTGCCACCAGCAGAGACAGGGGGCAAGAGACCCAGTACTTC. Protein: CATSRDRGQETQYF.

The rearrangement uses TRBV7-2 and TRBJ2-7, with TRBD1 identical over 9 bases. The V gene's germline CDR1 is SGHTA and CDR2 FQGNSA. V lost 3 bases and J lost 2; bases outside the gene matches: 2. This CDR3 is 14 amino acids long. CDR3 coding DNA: TGTGCCAGCAGCTTTGACAGGGGGACCTACGAGCAGTACTTC. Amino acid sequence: CASSFDRGTYEQYF. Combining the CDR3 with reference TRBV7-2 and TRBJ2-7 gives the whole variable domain GAGVSQSPSNKVTEKGKDVELRCDPISGHTALYWYRQSLGQGLEFLIYFQGNSAPDKSGLPSDRFSAERTGGSVSTLTIQRTQQEDSAVYLCASSFDRGTYEQYFGPGTRLTVT.

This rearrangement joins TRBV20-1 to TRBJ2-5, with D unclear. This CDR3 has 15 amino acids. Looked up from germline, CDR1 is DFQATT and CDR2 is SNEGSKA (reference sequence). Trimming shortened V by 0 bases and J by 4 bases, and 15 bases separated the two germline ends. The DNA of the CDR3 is TGCAGTGCTAGAGATTTGATGATAGGTTCAGAGACCCAGTACTTC. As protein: CSARDLMIGSETQYF.

DNA for the CDR3: TGTGCCAGCAGTGAAACTGGGATCAACACCGGGGAGCTGTTTTTT. It yields the protein CASSETGINTGELFF. The V call is TRBV25-1, the J call TRBJ2-2; D gene uncertain. CDR3 length: 15 amino acids. V was clipped by 2 bases and J by 2 bases, with 9 bases between them. Germline V gene lookup returns CDR1 MGHDK and CDR2 SYGVNS.

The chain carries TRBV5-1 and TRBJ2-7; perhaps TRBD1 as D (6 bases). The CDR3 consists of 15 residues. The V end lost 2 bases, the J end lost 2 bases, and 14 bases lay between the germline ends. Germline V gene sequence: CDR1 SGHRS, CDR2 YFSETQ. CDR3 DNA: TGCGCCAGCAGCTTCCTGACAGGCGGTCCCTACGAGCAGTACTTC. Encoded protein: CASSFLTGGPYEQYF.

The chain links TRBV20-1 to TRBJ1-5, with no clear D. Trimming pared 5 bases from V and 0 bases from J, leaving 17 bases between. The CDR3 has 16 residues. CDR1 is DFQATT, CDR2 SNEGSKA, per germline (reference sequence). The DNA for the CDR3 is TGCAGTGCTTCCCCTTTCACGGACTATAGCAATCAGCCCCAGCATTTT. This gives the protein CSASPFTDYSNQPQHF.

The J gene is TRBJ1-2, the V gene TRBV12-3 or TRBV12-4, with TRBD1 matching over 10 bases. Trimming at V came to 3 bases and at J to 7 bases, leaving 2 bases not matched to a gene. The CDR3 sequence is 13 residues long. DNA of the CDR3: TGTGCCAGCAGTTTGGGGACAGGGGCTGGCTACACCTTC. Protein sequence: CASSLGTGAGYTF.

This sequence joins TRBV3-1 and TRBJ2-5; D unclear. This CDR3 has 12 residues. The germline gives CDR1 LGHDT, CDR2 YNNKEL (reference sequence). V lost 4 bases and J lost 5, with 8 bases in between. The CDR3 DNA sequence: TGTGCCAGCAGCCGTTTGATGGAGACCCAGTACTTC. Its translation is CASSRLMETQYF.